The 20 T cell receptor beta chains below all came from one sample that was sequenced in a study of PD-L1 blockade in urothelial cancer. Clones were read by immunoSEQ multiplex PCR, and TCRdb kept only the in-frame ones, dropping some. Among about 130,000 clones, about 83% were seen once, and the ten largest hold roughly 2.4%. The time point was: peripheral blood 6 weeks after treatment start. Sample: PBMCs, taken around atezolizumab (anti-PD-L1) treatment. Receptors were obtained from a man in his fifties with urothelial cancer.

The CDR3 coding sequence is TGTGCCAGCAGCTTAGGCGGTGGGAACACCGGGGAGCTGTTTTTT. This sequence encodes CASSLGGGNTGELFF. The chain joins TRBV7-6 to TRBJ2-2; D unclear. Germline assignment: CDR1 SGHVS and CDR2 FNYEAQ. CDR3 size: 15 residues. V lost 1 base, J lost 1 base, and 7 bases lay in between.

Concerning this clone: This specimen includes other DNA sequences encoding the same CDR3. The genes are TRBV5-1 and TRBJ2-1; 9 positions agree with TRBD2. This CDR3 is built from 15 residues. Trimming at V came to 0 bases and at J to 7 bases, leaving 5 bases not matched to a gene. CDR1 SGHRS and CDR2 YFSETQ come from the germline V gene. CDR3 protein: CASSLGGAGGNEQFF. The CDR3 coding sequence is TGCGCCAGCAGCTTGGGCGGGGCGGGAGGGAATGAGCAGTTCTTC.

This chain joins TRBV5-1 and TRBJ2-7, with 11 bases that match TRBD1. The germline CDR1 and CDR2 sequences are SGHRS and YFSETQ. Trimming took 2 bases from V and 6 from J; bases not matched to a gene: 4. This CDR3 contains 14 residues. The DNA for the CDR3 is TGCGCCAGCAGCTTAACGGGGACAGGGGGCGAGCAGTACTTC. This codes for CASSLTGTGGEQYF.

The CDR3 nucleotides are TGTGCCAGCCGGGACAGGGCTCTCTACGAGCAGTACTTC. It codes for CASRDRALYEQYF. The V gene is TRBV19, the J gene TRBJ2-7; 9 bases match TRBD1. CDR1 LNHDA and CDR2 SQIVND come from the germline V gene (reference sequence). CDR3 length: 13 residues. J gave up 3 bases and V 9 bases, and 6 bases lay outside the gene matches.

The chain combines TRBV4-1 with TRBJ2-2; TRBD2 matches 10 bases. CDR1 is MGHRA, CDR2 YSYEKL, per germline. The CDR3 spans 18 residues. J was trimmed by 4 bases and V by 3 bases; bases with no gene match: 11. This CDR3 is CASSHVRESGRGTGELFF. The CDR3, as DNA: TGCGCCAGCAGCCACGTAAGAGAGAGCGGGAGGGGCACCGGGGAGCTGTTTTTT.

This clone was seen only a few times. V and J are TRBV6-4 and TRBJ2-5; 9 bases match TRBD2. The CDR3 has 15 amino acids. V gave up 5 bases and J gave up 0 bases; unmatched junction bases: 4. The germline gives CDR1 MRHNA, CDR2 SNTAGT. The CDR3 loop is CASSRLAGHQETQYF. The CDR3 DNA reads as TGTGCCAGCAGTAGGCTAGCGGGGCACCAAGAGACCCAGTACTTC.

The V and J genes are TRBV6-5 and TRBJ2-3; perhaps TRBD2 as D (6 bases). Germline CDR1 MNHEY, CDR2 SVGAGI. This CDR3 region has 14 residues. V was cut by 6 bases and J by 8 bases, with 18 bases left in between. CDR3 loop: CASRRRAGDGTQYF. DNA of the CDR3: TGTGCCAGCAGGAGGAGGGCAGGTGATGGTACGCAGTATTTT.

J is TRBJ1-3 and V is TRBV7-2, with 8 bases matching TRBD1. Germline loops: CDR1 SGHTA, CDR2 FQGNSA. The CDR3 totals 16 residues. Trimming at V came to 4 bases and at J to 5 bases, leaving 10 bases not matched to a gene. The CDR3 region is CASSSRSQGARNTIYF. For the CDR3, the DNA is TGTGCCAGCAGCTCAAGATCCCAGGGGGCGAGAAACACCATATATTTT.

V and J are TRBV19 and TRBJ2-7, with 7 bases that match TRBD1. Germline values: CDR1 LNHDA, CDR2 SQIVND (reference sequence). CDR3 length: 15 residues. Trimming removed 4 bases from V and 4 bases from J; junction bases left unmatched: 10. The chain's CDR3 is CASSSRRDRTYEQYF. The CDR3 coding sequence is TGTGCCAGTAGTAGCCGTCGGGACAGAACTTACGAGCAGTACTTC.

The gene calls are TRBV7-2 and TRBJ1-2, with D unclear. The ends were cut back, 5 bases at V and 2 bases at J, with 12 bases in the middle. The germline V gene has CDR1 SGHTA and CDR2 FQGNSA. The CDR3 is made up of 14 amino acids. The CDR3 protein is CASSPDTGNYGYTF. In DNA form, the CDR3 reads TGTGCCAGCAGCCCAGACACCGGCAACTATGGCTACACCTTC.

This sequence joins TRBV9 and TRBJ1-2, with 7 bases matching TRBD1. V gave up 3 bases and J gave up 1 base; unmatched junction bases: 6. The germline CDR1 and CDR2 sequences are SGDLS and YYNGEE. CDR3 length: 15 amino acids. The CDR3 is CASSGGDRDNYGYTF. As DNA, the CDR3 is TGTGCCAGCAGCGGGGGGGACAGAGATAACTATGGCTACACCTTC.

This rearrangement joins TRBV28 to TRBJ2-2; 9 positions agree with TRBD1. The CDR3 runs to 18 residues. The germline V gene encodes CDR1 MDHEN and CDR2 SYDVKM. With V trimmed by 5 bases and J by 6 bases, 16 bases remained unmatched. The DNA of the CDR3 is TGTGCCAGCAGTCACCATACTGGACAGGGGAAGGATTCCGGGGAGCTGTTTTTT. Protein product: CASSHHTGQGKDSGELFF.

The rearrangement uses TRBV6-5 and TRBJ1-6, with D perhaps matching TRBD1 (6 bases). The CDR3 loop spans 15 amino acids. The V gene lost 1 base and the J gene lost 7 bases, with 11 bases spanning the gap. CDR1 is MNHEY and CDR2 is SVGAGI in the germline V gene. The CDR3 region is CASSYYRDQNSPLHF. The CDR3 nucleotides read TGTGCCAGCAGTTACTACAGGGATCAGAATTCACCCCTCCACTTT.

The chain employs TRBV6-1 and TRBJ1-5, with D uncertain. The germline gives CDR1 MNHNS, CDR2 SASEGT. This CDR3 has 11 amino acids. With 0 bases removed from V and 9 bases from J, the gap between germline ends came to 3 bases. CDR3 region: CASSEALPQHF. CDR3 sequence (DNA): TGTGCCAGCAGTGAAGCCCTGCCCCAGCATTTT.

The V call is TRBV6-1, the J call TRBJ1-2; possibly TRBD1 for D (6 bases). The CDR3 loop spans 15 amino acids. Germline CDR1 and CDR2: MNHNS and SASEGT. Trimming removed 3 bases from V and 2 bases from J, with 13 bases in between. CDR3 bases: TGTGCCAGCAGTGACCGAGACAGGAGAAACTATGGCTACACCTTC. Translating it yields CASSDRDRRNYGYTF.

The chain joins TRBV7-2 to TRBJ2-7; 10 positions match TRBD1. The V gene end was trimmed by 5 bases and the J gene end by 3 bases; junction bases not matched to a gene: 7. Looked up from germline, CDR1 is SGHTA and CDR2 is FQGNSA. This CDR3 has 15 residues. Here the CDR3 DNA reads TGTGCCAGCAGCCCGGGGACAGGGGTTCTCTACGAGCAGTACTTC. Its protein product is CASSPGTGVLYEQYF.

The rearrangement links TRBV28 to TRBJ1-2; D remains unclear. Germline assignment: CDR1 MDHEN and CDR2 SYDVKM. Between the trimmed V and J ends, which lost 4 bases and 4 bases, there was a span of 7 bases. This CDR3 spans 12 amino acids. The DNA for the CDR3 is TGTGCCAGCAGTTCAACTACCTATGGCTACACCTTC. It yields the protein CASSSTTYGYTF.

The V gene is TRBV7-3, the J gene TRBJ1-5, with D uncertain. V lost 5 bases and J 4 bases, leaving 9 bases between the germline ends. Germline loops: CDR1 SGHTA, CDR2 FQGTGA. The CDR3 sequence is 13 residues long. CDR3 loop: CASSPNANQPQHF. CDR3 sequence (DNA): TGTGCCAGCAGCCCTAACGCGAATCAGCCCCAGCATTTT.

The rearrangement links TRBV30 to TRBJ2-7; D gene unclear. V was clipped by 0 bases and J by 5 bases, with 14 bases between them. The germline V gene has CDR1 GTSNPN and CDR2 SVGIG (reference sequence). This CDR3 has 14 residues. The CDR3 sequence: CAWSVAATRNEQYF. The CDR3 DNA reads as TGTGCCTGGAGTGTAGCCGCGACAAGGAACGAGCAGTACTTC.

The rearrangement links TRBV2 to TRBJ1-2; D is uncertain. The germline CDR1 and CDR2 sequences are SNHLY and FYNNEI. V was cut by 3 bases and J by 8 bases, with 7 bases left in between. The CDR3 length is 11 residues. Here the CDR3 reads CASSDRGGYTF. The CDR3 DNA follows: TGTGCCAGCAGTGACCGGGGAGGCTACACCTTC.